This T cell receptor (beta chain) was recorded in a study of blood T cell repertoires in COVID-19 (TCRdb year 2020). With respect to the entire study: Samples covering the acute and convalescent phases of COVID-19 were provided by collaborators in the United States, Italy and Spain. Samples came from the ongoing ImmuneRACE study (first 160 participants) plus 1,254 subjects from 6 global collaborators. A de-identified subject ID, COVID-19 status, age in years and sex were almost always included in the sample metadata. The material from the prospective study consisted of cDNA or gDNA derived from T cells, B-cell-depleted T cells, or PBMCs. The repertoires were released in a freely available public database intended as a resource for research on the immune response to SARS-CoV-2. Subjects who had been exposed to COVID-19, were actively infected with it, or had recovered from it provided the deeply sampled blood TCRbeta repertoires that made up the dataset. Where available, HLA class I and class II types were obtained from metadata supplied by the sample provider rather than from assay-based typing.

Each collaborating institution followed its own protocols to collect whole blood in K2EDTA tubes. Collaborator samples were shipped for TCRbeta analysis as frozen whole blood, isolated PBMCs, or DNA extracted from either sample type. TCRbeta CDR3 regions were amplified from genomic DNA using the immunoSEQ Assay, a bias-controlled multiplex PCR. As for how the authors treated the data: The number of nucleated cells in each sample was estimated from the amplification of reference gene primers within the assay. To quantify the absolute abundance of each unique TCRbeta CDR3 rearrangement, sequence reads were collapsed and filtered. For each sample, productive Simpson clonality was calculated by taking the square root of Simpson's diversity index across productive rearrangements. Here the immuneACCESS table is served through TCRdb, limited to in-frame sequences with V and J called. Missing clones are a known gap in these copies; in checked studies unresolved V genes cover under half, and the rest lacks a known reason. Clone size and V and J calls were adopted from that table, with D and trimming inferred from the DNA. The sample contains roughly 90,000 clones, about 90% of them found a single time. Approximately 1.5% of the sample is in the top ten clones.

Compared with germline, V lacks 1 base and J lacks 5 bases; bases without a gene match: 2. Looking up the germline V gene yields CDR1 LGHNA and CDR2 YSLEER. From cysteine to phenylalanine, the CDR3 is 14 amino acids long. Only the CDR3 DNA stays, 42 bases, in frame from base 1. The paper's findings and limits, for the study overall: Clinical and demographic metadata were provided uncurated, with the amount varying by source and participant.

Of note for this clone: Its cognate antigen has yet to be identified. No much larger clone is present one base from it, and per-base qualities are unavailable.

Material for sequencing was peripheral blood. This receptor was identified in a human donor with active COVID-19. The donor label of this sample is uncertain. The V and J genes are TRBV4-3 and TRBJ2-5; a stretch of 9 junction bases matches TRBD2. The CDR3 protein: CASSQGTSVETQYF. Here is the DNA: TGCGCCAGCAGCCAAGGGACTAGCGTCGAGACCCAGTACTTC.